The 25 T cell receptor beta chains in this list originate from one sample, sequenced in a study of regulatory T cells in long-lasting Graves disease. Regarding time point: newly diagnosed GD, antithyroid drugs for less than 3 months. Researchers made the TCR library from RNA that was extracted from PBMCs. For TCR beta, libraries came from iRepertoire HTBI primers and Arm-PCR of CDR3 regions. TCRdb fed the multiplex PCR reads into MiXCR, producing one record per CDR3 protein. The sample records roughly 430,000 distinct CDR3 sequences, approximately 16% being singletons. A further study also used this sample, focusing on T cells in Graves' hyperthyroidism and ophthalmopathy.

This specimen consisted of peripheral blood mononuclear cells (PBMCs), obtained at new diagnosis, from a patient treated with antithyroid drugs. These receptors all stem from a woman aged 25 to 45 with Graves disease.

This clonotype was counted at least ten times. V usage is TRBV6-5 and J usage is TRBJ1-1, with D unclear. Germline V gene sequence: CDR1 MNHEY, CDR2 SVGAGI. The ends were cut back, 4 bases at V and 0 bases at J, with 15 bases in the middle. The CDR3 is 16 amino acids. The DNA for the CDR3 is TGTGCCAGCAGTTCATTCATTGGTGAGATGAACACTGAAGCTTTCTTT. Its protein is CASSSFIGEMNTEAFF.

This clonotype was seen a few times. The rearrangement links TRBV4-1 to TRBJ2-7; TRBD1 aligns across 8 bases. Germline CDR1 MGHRA, CDR2 YSYEKL. Losses at the gene ends were 2 bases for V and 3 bases for J; bases not matched to a gene: 6. CDR3 length: 15 residues. CDR3 amino acids: CASSQPGQGDYEQYF. Written as DNA, the CDR3 is TGCGCCAGCAGCCAACCAGGACAGGGTGACTACGAGCAGTACTTC.

This clonotype was observed many times. The V call is TRBV28, the J call TRBJ2-1; perhaps TRBD1 as D (7 bases). The germline CDR1 and CDR2 sequences are MDHEN and SYDVKM. The CDR3 is 15 residues long. V dropped 2 bases and J dropped 3 bases, with 11 bases sitting between them. The CDR3 region has the DNA TGTGCCAGCAGTTTACAGGGGGGCAACTACAATGAGCAGTTCTTC. Translating gives CASSLQGGNYNEQFF. Looking up the rest from reference TRBV28 and TRBJ2-1 gives the full variable domain: DVKVTQSSRYLVKRTGEKVFLECVQDMDHENMFWYRQDPGLGLRLIYFSYDVKMKEKGDIPEGYSVSREKKERFSLILESASTNQTSMYLCASSLQGGNYNEQFFGPGTRLTVL.

Comment on this clonotype: A single base separates this from a much larger clone, so it may be a read error. V gene TRBV12-3 or TRBV12-4 combines with J gene TRBJ2-3; D is ambiguous. The end of the DNA fits TRBJ2-1 better, so the J call may be wrong. This CDR3 is built from 11 residues. The CDR3 DNA sequence: TGTGCCATGGGCGTCTTAAGTGAGCAGTTCTTC. Its protein product is CAMGVLSEQFF.

This clonotype was recorded at least ten times. V gene TRBV12-3 or TRBV12-4 combines with J gene TRBJ1-5; tentatively, D is TRBD1 (5 bases). The V gene lost 6 bases and the J gene lost 2 bases, with 20 bases spanning the gap. This CDR3 has 17 residues. The CDR3 bases are TGTGCCAGCAGGCCTGCTGGGACGGCGGTTGGCAATCAGCCCCAGCATTTT. It codes for CASRPAGTAVGNQPQHF.

This clonotype was observed at least ten times. The gene calls are TRBV18 and TRBJ1-2, with 12 bases lining up with TRBD1. Germline CDR1 KGHSH, CDR2 LQKENI. CDR3 length: 17 amino acids. J was trimmed by 4 bases and V by 3 bases; bases with no gene match: 9. The CDR3 is CASSPTSGQGAPYGYTF. The CDR3 region has the DNA TGTGCCAGCTCACCGACATCGGGACAGGGGGCGCCCTATGGCTACACCTTC.

The J gene is TRBJ2-2, the V gene TRBV11-2, with D possibly matching TRBD2 (6 bases). The ends were cut back, 3 bases at V and 4 bases at J, with 24 bases in the middle. Germline lookup yields CDR1 SGHAT and CDR2 FQNNGV. The CDR3 runs 19 residues. The CDR3 region is CASSFRPHLAGLGTGELFF. CDR3 DNA sequence: TGTGCCAGCAGCTTTAGGCCCCACCTGGCGGGGCTCGGCACCGGGGAGCTGTTTTTT.

This clonotype appeared a few times. The gene calls are TRBV3-1 and TRBJ1-5, with no clear D. Looked up from germline, CDR1 is LGHDT and CDR2 is YNNKEL (reference sequence). This CDR3 comprises 13 residues. V dropped 4 bases and J dropped 7 bases, with 11 bases sitting between them. This CDR3 reads CASSPRQFQPQHF. The DNA of the CDR3 is TGTGCCAGCAGCCCCCGGCAGTTCCAGCCCCAGCATTTT.

This clonotype showed up just a few times. This sequence joins TRBV4-2 and TRBJ1-5; D is ambiguous. Germline V gene lookup returns CDR1 LGHNA and CDR2 YNFKEQ. This CDR3 is 15 amino acids long. Trimming shortened V by 2 bases and J by 1 base, and 9 bases separated the two germline ends. In nucleotides, the CDR3 is TGTGCCAGCAGCCAAAAGGGAGTAAGCAATCAGCCCCAGCATTTT. Amino acid sequence: CASSQKGVSNQPQHF.

This clonotype was counted a few times. V is TRBV18 and J is TRBJ2-1; D might be TRBD2 (5 bases). CDR1 is KGHSH and CDR2 is LQKENI in the germline V gene. The V end was cut by 2 bases, the J end by 0 bases, with 17 bases between. The CDR3 extends over 18 amino acids. The CDR3 DNA is TGTGCCAGCTCACCAGCCTCCCCCTCGCGGGCCTCCTACAATGAGCAGTTCTTC. Its translation is CASSPASPSRASYNEQFF.

The table lists this clonotype with a few counts. The chain couples TRBV29-1 to TRBJ2-7; possibly TRBD2 for D (5 bases). V lost 3 bases, J lost 7 bases, and 16 bases lay in between. The CDR3 contains 13 residues. The germline CDR1 and CDR2 sequences are SQVTM and ANQGSEA. CDR3 region: CSVDSGDPGEQYF. The CDR3 region has the DNA TGCAGCGTTGATTCTGGAGACCCGGGGGAGCAGTACTTC.

The gene calls are TRBV7-9 and TRBJ1-2, with a weak D call TRBD1 (6 bases). Germline lookup yields CDR1 SEHNR and CDR2 FQNEAQ (reference sequence). V lost 6 bases, J lost 2 bases, and 13 bases lay in between. CDR3 size: 14 residues. CDR3 sequence reads: CASSSHRENYGYTF. The CDR3 nucleotides are TGTGCCAGCAGTTCACACAGGGAGAACTATGGCTACACCTTC.

In its sample, this clonotype was seen a few times. The V gene is TRBV9, the J gene TRBJ2-1, with D unclear. In germline, CDR1 is SGDLS, CDR2 YYNGEE. V gave up 4 bases and J gave up 0 bases, with 17 bases separating them. The CDR3 extends over 17 amino acids. The CDR3: CASSPKKDPSSYNEQFF. The CDR3 DNA follows: TGTGCCAGCAGCCCGAAGAAGGACCCGAGCTCCTACAATGAGCAGTTCTTC.

The chain combines TRBV4-1 with TRBJ1-5; 9 bases are shared with TRBD1. The ends lost 4 bases at V and 1 base at J; junction bases unmatched: 14. The CDR3 has 19 residues. Germline-derived CDR1 and CDR2 are MGHRA and YSYEKL. The CDR3 nucleotides read TGCGCCAGCAGCCTGACGTTGGGACAGGGTACGGGAAGCAATCAGCCCCAGCATTTT. Its protein product is CASSLTLGQGTGSNQPQHF.

This clonotype showed up many times. CDR3 region: CASSQDRGARMNTEAFF. The CDR3 nucleotides read TGTGCCAGCAGCCAAGATCGCGGGGCACGTATGAACACTGAAGCTTTCTTT. The V call is TRBV3-1, the J call TRBJ1-1, with D possibly TRBD1 on 5 matching bases. The length of the CDR3 is 17 residues. Germline V gives CDR1 LGHDT, CDR2 YNNKEL (reference sequence). The V end lost 0 bases, the J end lost 0 bases, and 14 bases lay between the germline ends.

This clonotype was recorded many times. This sequence joins TRBV20-1 and TRBJ1-1; D unclear. Germline V gene lookup returns CDR1 DFQATT and CDR2 SNEGSKA (reference sequence). This CDR3 contains 12 residues. V was pared by 3 bases and J by 2 bases, with 7 bases between. The CDR3 DNA follows: TGCAGTGCTAGTTCCACAAACACTGAAGCTTTCTTT. This sequence encodes CSASSTNTEAFF.

Ten or more counts support this clonotype. The chain links TRBV6-1 to TRBJ1-5; 10 bases are shared with TRBD1. This CDR3 is 18 amino acids long. The trim removed 3 bases at V and 0 bases at J, leaving 8 bases unmatched. CDR1 is MNHNS and CDR2 is SASEGT in the germline V gene. As DNA, the CDR3 is TGTGCCAGCAGTGAGAGGGGACAGGGGCTCTATAGCAATCAGCCCCAGCATTTT. It translates to CASSERGQGLYSNQPQHF.

The table lists this clonotype with a few counts. CDR3 residues: CASRVGPGELFF. The CDR3 DNA sequence: TGTGCCAGCAGGGTGGGCCCCGGGGAGCTGTTTTTT. The chain links TRBV6-1 to TRBJ2-2; no clear D gene. The CDR3 runs 12 residues. The V and J ends lost 6 bases and 6 bases respectively, with 8 bases between them. From germline, CDR1 is MNHNS and CDR2 SASEGT.

This clonotype turned up a few times. This chain joins TRBV18 and TRBJ2-7; D gene unclear. The V end lost 3 bases, the J end lost 3 bases, and 9 bases lay between the germline ends. Per the germline V gene, CDR1 is KGHSH and CDR2 is LQKENI. This CDR3 comprises 13 residues. CDR3 DNA: TGTGCCAGCTCACCGAGCCCGGACTACGAGCAGTACTTC. Translated: CASSPSPDYEQYF. The whole variable domain, filled in from reference TRBV18 and TRBJ2-7, reads NAGVMQNPRHLVRRRGQEARLRCSPMKGHSHVYWYRQLPEEGLKFMVYLQKENIIDESGMPKERFSAEFPKEGPSILRIQQVVRGDSAAYFCASSPSPDYEQYFGPGTRLTVT.

This clonotype was found many times. V is TRBV9 and J is TRBJ2-3; D call uncertain. Per the germline V gene, CDR1 is SGDLS and CDR2 is YYNGEE. V dropped 4 bases and J dropped 2 bases, with 5 bases sitting between them. This CDR3 has 12 residues. The CDR3 loop is CASSKNTDTQYF. The CDR3 DNA follows: TGTGCCAGCAGCAAAAACACAGATACGCAGTATTTT.

The rearrangement joins TRBV5-6 to TRBJ1-2, with no clear D. The CDR3 has 15 amino acids. CDR1 is SGHDT and CDR2 is YYEEEE in the germline V gene. V lost 0 bases and J lost 1, with 10 bases in between. The CDR3 nucleotides are TGTGCCAGCAGCTTGGTTGGCAGTGGTAACTATGGCTACACCTTC. It encodes CASSLVGSGNYGYTF.

This clonotype was seen only a few times. A much larger clone lies a single base off, so this may be a read error. This chain joins TRBV11-1 and TRBJ2-2, with D maybe TRBD1 (6 bases). This CDR3 spans 13 amino acids. Germline V gene sequence: CDR1 SGHAT, CDR2 FQDESV (reference sequence). The CDR3 coding sequence is TGTGCCAGCAGCTTTACAGGGCCCGGGGAGCTGCTTTTT. It is translated as CASSFTGPGELLF.

This clonotype showed up just a few times. This chain links TRBV4-3 with TRBJ1-6, with unresolved D. From germline, CDR1 is LGHNA and CDR2 YSLEER. V gave up 1 base and J gave up 7 bases, with 8 bases separating them. CDR3 length equals 14 residues. In DNA, the CDR3 is TGCGCCAGCAGCCAAGTCCTCCCAAATTCACCCCTCCACTTT. Translation gives CASSQVLPNSPLHF.

This clonotype was seen only a few times. The V call is TRBV18, the J call TRBJ2-6, with 7 nucleotides matching TRBD1. Germline loops: CDR1 KGHSH, CDR2 LQKENI. After removal of 3 bases from V and 0 bases from J, the junction contained 8 bases not matched to a gene. The CDR3 covers 18 residues. CDR3 nucleotide sequence: TGTGCCAGCTCACCTCTTGGGACAGACTCCTCTGGGGCCAACGTCCTGACTTTC. Translated: CASSPLGTDSSGANVLTF.

This clonotype was detected many times. The chain uses TRBV30 and TRBJ1-1; maybe TRBD1 (6 bases). CDR1 and CDR2 (germline): GTSNPN, SVGIG (reference sequence). Trimming pared 0 bases from V and 6 bases from J, leaving 14 bases between. The CDR3 covers 14 residues. In nucleotides, the CDR3 is TGTGCCTGGAGTGTAACAGGGTTAATTCCTGAAGCTTTCTTT. It specifies CAWSVTGLIPEAFF.